The rows below give T cell receptor beta chains drawn from one sample of a study of shared clonotypes between healthy human individuals. Repertoires were generated with immunoSEQ multiplex PCR, while TCRdb's copy carries only in-frame clones and drops some. The table shows about 2 million clones, with roughly 95% occurring only once. Material: naive CD8+ T cells sorted from blood. These TCRs come from a man aged 18 to 29 in good health. CDR3s include the opening cysteine and the closing phenylalanine or tryptophan. The D gene is left open where the match is weak. Clone size is shown for a subset of rows, as once, few, many or a class of expanded clone.

>few|.|TRBV2|TRBJ1-5
CASREGNQPQHF
TGTGCCAGCAGGGAAGGCAATCAGCCCCAGCATTTT
>.|.|TRBV15|TRBJ2-7
CATSRDSTDYEQYF
TGTGCCACCAGCAGAGATTCGACGGATTACGAGCAGTACTTC
>.|TRBD2|TRBV6-5|TRBJ2-5
CASSSGTRGFQETQYF
TGTGCCAGCAGTTCCGGGACTAGAGGGTTTCAAGAGACCCAGTACTTC
>.|TRBD2|TRBV13|TRBJ2-2
CASSLVGLAANTNTGELFF
TGTGCCAGCAGCTTAGTGGGACTAGCGGCTAATACGAACACCGGGGAGCTGTTTTTT
>.|TRBD2|TRBV9|TRBJ2-5
CASSVSGGETQYF
TGTGCCAGCAGCGTAAGCGGGGGAGAGACCCAGTACTTC
>.|.|TRBV14|TRBJ1-2
CASSLAGSNYGYTF
TGTGCCAGCAGCCTCGCAGGGTCGAACTATGGCTACACCTTC
>.|.|TRBV11-3|TRBJ1-1
CASSPGPGNTEAFF
TGTGCCAGCAGCCCAGGGCCGGGCAACACTGAAGCTTTCTTT
>.|TRBD2|TRBV7-7|TRBJ2-3
CASSLTSGSADTQYF
TGTGCTAGCAGCCTGACTAGCGGGAGCGCAGATACGCAGTATTTT
>.|.|TRBV6-1|TRBJ1-5
CASSEGLIRQFRNQPQHF
TGTGCCAGCAGTGAAGGATTGATCAGACAGTTTAGGAATCAGCCCCAGCATTTT
>.|.|TRBV2|TRBJ1-1
CASSGAGSNTEAFF
TGTGCCAGCAGCGGGGCGGGGTCGAACACTGAAGCTTTCTTT
>.|TRBD1|TRBV11-2|TRBJ2-7
CASSLGWDSTYEQYF
TGTGCCAGCAGCTTGGGGTGGGACAGTACCTACGAGCAGTACTTC
>.|TRBD2|TRBV15|TRBJ2-1
CATSSGAGTSSYNEQFF
TGTGCCACCAGCAGTGGAGCCGGGACTAGCTCCTACAATGAGCAGTTCTTC
>once|.|TRBV10-3|TRBJ1-2
CAISEPDTDSGNGYTF
TGTGCCATCAGTGAGCCGGACACCGACTCAGGAAATGGCTACACCTTC
>.|.|TRBV7-9|TRBJ2-5
CASSPYTGLEETQYF
TGTGCCAGCAGCCCCTATACAGGGCTGGAAGAGACCCAGTACTTC
>.|.|TRBV30|TRBJ1-5
CAWSTGYGGDDQPQHF
TGTGCCTGGAGTACGGGATATGGGGGCGACGATCAGCCCCAGCATTTT
>.|.|TRBV7-9|TRBJ2-7
CASYALPSHDLFSYEQYF
TGTGCCAGCTATGCTCTCCCTTCCCATGACTTATTTTCCTACGAGCAGTACTTC
>.|.|TRBV28|TRBJ2-1
CASSYGESDEQFF
TGTGCCAGCAGCTACGGCGAATCGGATGAGCAGTTCTTC
>.|.|TRBV5-8|TRBJ1-6
CASSLSTVYNSPLHF
TGTGCCAGCAGCTTGTCGACAGTTTATAATTCACCCCTCCACTTT
>.|.|TRBV7-9|TRBJ2-7
CASSSSVRVFYEQYF
TGTGCCAGCAGCTCCTCTGTCAGGGTGTTCTACGAGCAGTACTTC
>.|.|TRBV10-3|TRBJ2-7
CAISEPRRDSYEQYF
TGTGCCATCAGTGAGCCCCGTAGGGACTCCTACGAGCAGTACTTC
>.|.|TRBV21-1|TRBJ1-5
CASSKNSNSNQPQHF
TGTGCCAGCAGCAAAAATTCCAATAGCAATCAGCCCCAGCATTTT
>once|TRBD1|TRBV15|TRBJ2-5
CATSSRGPAETQYF
TGTGCCACCAGCTCCAGGGGGCCCGCAGAGACCCAGTACTTC
>.|TRBD2|TRBV4-3|TRBJ2-7
CASSQALGLAGYEQYF
TGCGCCAGCAGCCAAGCGTTAGGACTAGCGGGTTACGAGCAGTACTTC
>.|.|TRBV27|TRBJ2-5
CASSLYYQETQYF
TGTGCCAGCAGTTTATATTACCAAGAGACCCAGTACTTC
>.|TRBD1|TRBV2|TRBJ2-5
CASKNAYRGTISWETQYF
TGTGCCAGCAAAAATGCTTACAGGGGGACGATCTCTTGGGAGACCCAGTACTTC
>.|.|TRBV11-2|TRBJ2-7
CASSLGRAYEQYF
TGTGCCAGCAGCCTAGGGAGAGCCTACGAGCAGTACTTC
>.|.|TRBV7-9|TRBJ2-3
CASSPPIPQETSTDTQYF
TGTGCCAGCAGCCCTCCTATTCCCCAAGAGACTAGCACAGATACGCAGTATTTT
>.|.|TRBV5-4|TRBJ1-1
CASGTMGGGTEAFF
TGTGCCAGCGGAACCATGGGGGGGGGCACTGAAGCTTTCTTT
>.|.|TRBV13|TRBJ1-1
CASSPEPLQGTEAFF
TGTGCCAGCAGCCCCGAACCACTACAGGGTACTGAAGCTTTCTTT
>.|.|TRBV7-2|TRBJ1-5
CASSLVWGPDQPQHF
TGTGCCAGCAGCTTAGTATGGGGACCCGATCAGCCCCAGCATTTT
>.|TRBD1|TRBV27|TRBJ2-1
CASSLGTGGREQFF
TGTGCCAGCAGTTTAGGGACAGGGGGCCGGGAGCAGTTCTTC
>.|TRBD2|TRBV9|TRBJ2-7
CASSGGGPYEQYF
TGTGCCAGCAGCGGGGGGGGACCCTACGAGCAGTACTTC
>.|.|TRBV7-9|TRBJ2-5
CASSLVSSGQETQYF
TGTGCCAGCAGCTTAGTCTCCTCGGGCCAAGAGACCCAGTACTTC
>.|.|TRBV30|TRBJ2-3
CAWSTGTIGKYF
TGTGCCTGGAGTACAGGAACCATCGGGAAGTATTTT
>.|.|TRBV11-2|TRBJ2-7
CASRDSNTYEQYF
TGTGCCTCCAGGGACTCAAATACCTACGAGCAGTACTTC
>.|.|TRBV4-3|TRBJ2-7
CASSQEPGGGFDEQYF
TGCGCCAGCAGCCAAGAACCTGGAGGAGGGTTCGACGAGCAGTACTTC
>.|TRBD1|TRBV30|TRBJ1-2
CAVRDRGDYGYTF
TGTGCCGTTCGGGACAGGGGAGACTATGGCTACACCTTC
>.|.|TRBV11-2|TRBJ2-7
CASSLGGRYEQYF
TGTGCCAGCAGCTTAGGAGGTCGCTACGAGCAGTACTTC
>.|.|TRBV11-2|TRBJ2-7
CASSLDTFRPLGEQYF
TGTGCCAGCAGCTTAGATACGTTCCGGCCCCTCGGCGAGCAGTACTTC
>.|.|TRBV28|TRBJ1-2
CASSLSKGMDYGYTF
TGTGCCAGCAGTTTAAGTAAGGGGATGGACTATGGCTACACCTTC
>.|.|TRBV29-1|TRBJ2-1
CSVAGTFNEQFF
TGCAGCGTTGCCGGGACCTTCAATGAGCAGTTCTTC
>.|TRBD2|TRBV29-1|TRBJ2-1
CSVGGGTSLDEQFF
TGCAGCGTTGGAGGGGGGACTAGTCTCGATGAGCAGTTCTTC
>.|.|TRBV11-1|TRBJ1-3
CASSPSGTGNTIYF
TGTGCCAGCAGCCCCTCAGGGACCGGAAACACCATATATTTT
>once|TRBD1|TRBV30|TRBJ2-5
CAWSEGTGGETQYF
TGTGCCTGGAGTGAAGGGACAGGGGGCGAGACCCAGTACTTC
>.|.|TRBV2|TRBJ2-3
CASWGVQPDTQYF
TGTGCCAGCTGGGGAGTCCAACCGGATACGCAGTATTTT
>.|.|TRBV2|TRBJ2-7
CASNNQAAYEQYF
TGTGCCAGCAACAATCAGGCCGCCTACGAGCAGTACTTC
>.|.|TRBV9|TRBJ2-1
CASSPQAGGVTYNEQFF
TGTGCCAGCAGCCCCCAGGCTGGAGGAGTAACCTACAATGAGCAGTTCTTC
>once|.|TRBV5-3|TRBJ2-5
CARSLGRGWETQYF
TGTGCCAGAAGCTTGGGTAGGGGTTGGGAGACCCAGTACTTC
>.|.|TRBV19|TRBJ1-2
CASSMDGNYGYTF
TGTGCCAGTAGTATGGACGGGAACTATGGCTACACCTTC
>.|.|TRBV7-9|TRBJ2-7
CASTVAGQAYEQYF
TGTGCCAGCACGGTGGCGGGACAAGCCTACGAGCAGTACTTC
>.|TRBD1|TRBV5-4|TRBJ1-1
CASSWTGANEAFF
TGTGCCAGCAGCTGGACAGGGGCCAATGAAGCTTTCTTT
>.|.|TRBV7-8|TRBJ2-2
CASSLGLASTGELFF
TGTGCCAGCAGCTTAGGGCTAGCAAGCACCGGGGAGCTGTTTTTT